This entry describes one T cell receptor beta chain. Its specificity is unknown. CDR1 and CDR2 from the germline V gene are MDHEN and SYDVKM. The V and J ends lost 3 bases and 0 bases respectively, with 9 bases between them. The CDR3 runs 15 residues. The sample belongs to a study of CD4 T cells in relation to SARS-CoV-2 and coronaviruses. About the study: PBMCs were cultured with antigen for over nine days before TCR beta sequencing.

Clones were read by immunoSEQ multiplex PCR, and TCRdb kept only the in-frame ones, dropping some. The sample contains some 27,000 clones, about 70% of which appear only once. Unexposed donor CD4+ T cells date from about 2011-2018, before the COVID-19 pandemic. CD4+ T cells were isolated from the cells after around eleven days of culture. Unexposed-donor CD4+ T cells were probed with SARS-CoV-2 S/N and four cold-coronavirus spikes, cells permitting. Cultures received half-medium IL-2 refreshes on days 3 and 7. The TCR originated in a human donor in good health. The sample comprised CD4+ T cells from PBMCs, cultured in vitro. V gene TRBV28 combines with J gene TRBJ1-3, with a weak D call TRBD1 (5 bases). CDR3 nucleotides: TGTGCCAGCAGTTTCCCAGGGCCCTCTGGAAACACCATATATTTT. Its protein is CASSFPGPSGNTIYF.